This TCR beta chain was captured in a study of T cells in women clearing cervical HPV infection. The wider study: Controls' single incident HPV16 infection cleared within 12 months without precancer. For cases, blood was sampled a median 149 days after lesion detection, interquartile range roughly 85 to 220 days.

Study-wide findings and caveats: Controls had more TRBV6-7 (approximately 0.16%) than cases (about 0.11%).

Between the trimmed V and J ends, which lost 5 bases and 4 bases, there was a span of 6 bases. CDR3 length: 11 residues. The germline CDR1 and CDR2 sequences are SGHAT and FQNNGV. Details on this clone: Its antigen is not identified. The CDR3 extends 3 residues past the end of the read, so its final part is completed from the germline J gene.

Average input was approximately 1,200 ng genomic DNA for immunoSEQ TCR beta CDR3 amplification. The protocol was immunoSEQ multiplex PCR, while the TCRdb copy is restricted to in-frame clones and leaves out a portion. This repertoire includes 35,000 to 45,000 clones. Sequencing was carried out using blood buffy coat. This chain joins TRBV11-2 and TRBJ2-7; D not certain. The TCR comes from a woman between 18 and 70 years old with a cervical HPV16 infection that either progressed to CIN3+ or cleared (not recorded which). The part of the CDR3 DNA that was read is TGTGCCAGCAGCCCTATGTACGAG. Its protein is CASSPMYE. The full-length CDR3 reads as CASSPMYEQYF.